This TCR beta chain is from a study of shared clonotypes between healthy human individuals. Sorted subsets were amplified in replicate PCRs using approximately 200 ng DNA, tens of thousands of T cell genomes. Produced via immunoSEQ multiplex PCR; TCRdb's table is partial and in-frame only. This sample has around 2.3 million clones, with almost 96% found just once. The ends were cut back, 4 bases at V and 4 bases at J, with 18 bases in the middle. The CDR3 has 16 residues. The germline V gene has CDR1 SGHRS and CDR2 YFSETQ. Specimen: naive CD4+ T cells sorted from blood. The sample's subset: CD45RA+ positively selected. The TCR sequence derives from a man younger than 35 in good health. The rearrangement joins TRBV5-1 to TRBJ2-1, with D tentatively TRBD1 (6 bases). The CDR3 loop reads CASSPDRTDSYNEQFF. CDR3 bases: TGCGCCAGCAGCCCCGACAGGACGGACTCATACAATGAGCAGTTCTTC.